The entry below gives a single T cell receptor beta chain sequence along with its context. Its antigen is not yet known. One base away there is no much larger clone; base qualities are not given. The sample comes from a study of T cell repertoires in cytomegalovirus infection (dated by TCRdb to between 2018 and 2021). For the wider study: The peptide stimulations were aimed at well-studied HLA-B-restricted epitopes as well as recently identified HLA-C-restricted CMV epitopes, whose presentation resists viral immunomodulation. The HLA type of each donor mattered for the analysis, because public TCR beta signatures pointed to carriage of CMV infection along with the matching HLA type.

The sequencing machine was an Illumina HiSeq 1500. TCRdb applied fastp at Q25 and MiXCR to the public reads, then kept only in-frame beta chains. CDR3 protein duplicates are merged, each entry listing the most common genes and DNA. The sample table records roughly 69,000 distinct CDR3 sequences; around 20% of these occur just once. The ten largest clonotypes hold 65% to 85% of the sample. Reading the label with the study, this specimen's treatment or condition is: in vitro stimulation with specific CMV peptide epitopes to enrich CMV-specific T cells. Beyond this particular receptor, the publication reports: The ex vivo response was dominated by HLA-C-restricted CMV-specific TCR beta clonotypes, which also provided the single most frequent clonotype in two of eight donors. In both this cohort and an independent roughly 350-donor cohort, the cumulative frequency of public TCR beta family members distinguished carriers of CMV infection plus the relevant HLA type.

Reading from cysteine to phenylalanine, the CDR3 counts 16 amino acids. The only DNA kept is the CDR3, 48 bases in frame from the first base. Trimming takes 5 bases from V and 4 bases from J, and the germline ends sit 18 bases apart. CDR1 SEHNR and CDR2 FQNEAQ were looked up in the germline V gene (reference sequence). The clonotype comes from a human donor in good health (CMV status not recorded). Some clones in this sample may be carry-over from other donors' samples. The sequencing used CD8+ T cells from cultured PBMCs, collected from culture after CMV antigen stimulation. The rearranged segments are TRBV7-9 and TRBJ1-3; confidence is insufficient to name the D gene. The CDR3 region: CASSGYSMNGGNTIYF. In nucleotides, the sequence is TGTGCCAGCAGCGGGTACTCTATGAATGGGGGAAACACCATATATTTT.